This record concerns one TCR beta chain sequence. Its antigen remains unidentified. Base qualities are not recorded, but no much larger clone differs from it by a single base. The data belong to a study of blood T cell repertoires in COVID-19 (dated by TCRdb to about 2020). Some background on the complete study: Samples from collaborators originated in the United States, Italy and Spain and spanned both the acute and convalescent phases of COVID-19. The material from the prospective study consisted of cDNA or gDNA derived from T cells, B-cell-depleted T cells, or PBMCs. Deeply sampled blood TCRbeta repertoires from subjects exposed to, actively infected with, or recovered from COVID-19 were included in the dataset. The repertoires were released in a freely available public database intended as a resource for research on the immune response to SARS-CoV-2. Samples came from the ongoing ImmuneRACE study (first 160 participants) plus 1,254 subjects from 6 global collaborators. A de-identified subject ID, COVID-19 status, age in years and sex were almost always included in the sample metadata. Where HLA class I and class II types were available, the types were taken from metadata supplied by the sample provider, not from assay-based typing. Paper-wide results and their limitations: The quantity of clinical and demographic metadata differed by source and by participant and was supplied without curation.

The immunoSEQ Assay, a bias-controlled multiplex PCR, was used to amplify TCRbeta CDR3 regions from genomic DNA. The study's processing was this. The number of nucleated cells in each sample was estimated from the amplification of reference gene primers within the assay. To quantify the absolute abundance of each unique TCRbeta CDR3 rearrangement, sequence reads were collapsed and filtered. For each sample, productive Simpson clonality was calculated by taking the square root of Simpson's diversity index across productive rearrangements. This immuneACCESS table, as held by TCRdb, lists in-frame sequences with V and J called but not all clones. Of the missing ones, under half trace to an unresolved V gene in checked studies; the others have no known cause. V and J calls and clone size are as listed in that table; D and trimming were resolved from the DNA. The sample contains over 400,000 clones, more than 80% of them found a single time. The top ten clonotypes cover 1.4% of the sample.

Collaborating institutions collected whole blood in K2EDTA tubes following their own protocols. For TCRbeta analysis, collaborator samples were shipped as frozen whole blood, as isolated PBMCs, or as DNA extracted from either sample type. From its cysteine to its phenylalanine, the CDR3 spans 14 amino acids. Only CDR3 DNA remains: 42 bases, in frame from the first base. From V the trimming removes 2 bases and from J it removes 3 bases, while the gene matches leave 5 bases of the junction unaccounted for. CDR1 SGHRS and CDR2 YFSETQ are derived from the germline V gene. The sequence derives from a woman aged 25 to 39 with active or convalescent COVID-19. This chain is built from TRBV5-1 and TRBJ2-7; 7 of the junction bases match TRBD1. Sequenced material: peripheral blood. DNA sequence: TGCGCCAGCAGCTTAGACAGGGAGTACTACGAGCAGTACTTC. This encodes CASSLDREYYEQYF.